What follows are 30 T cell receptor beta chains derived from one specimen sequenced in a study of regulatory and conventional T cells in RAG deficiency. The method was immunoSEQ multiplex PCR; TCRdb's version includes in-frame clones alone and lacks a portion of them. The profile covers approximately 8,500 clones, with approximately 80% appearing a single time and 34% taken by the ten largest. The sample also formed part of further work on regulatory T cells. Per that paper: Primers: 52 TRBV forward and 13 TRBJ reverse.

Sequenced input: CD8+ T cells sorted from blood. The receptor source for this set is a human donor in good health.

The V gene is TRBV5-6, the J gene TRBJ1-5; D might be TRBD1 (5 bases). The germline V gene has CDR1 SGHDT and CDR2 YYEEEE. CDR3 size: 15 residues. Trimming left V 2 bases short and J 2 bases short, with 11 bases between. CDR3 sequence reads: CASSFGGNGNQPQHF. The CDR3, as DNA: TGTGCCAGCAGCTTCGGGGGGAATGGCAATCAGCCCCAGCATTTT.

J is TRBJ2-7 and V is TRBV9, with 7 bases identical to TRBD2. Germline CDR1 is SGDLS and CDR2 is YYNGEE. CDR3 size: 14 residues. The V and J ends lost 3 bases and 0 bases, in that order; junction bases with no gene match: 3. The CDR3 bases are TGTGCCAGCAGCGCCGGGGGGAGCTCCTACGAGCAGTACTTC. Translation: CASSAGGSSYEQYF.

The chain links TRBV5-1 to TRBJ2-1; TRBD2 matches at 9 bases. Looked up from germline, CDR1 is SGHRS and CDR2 is YFSETQ. The CDR3 has 14 amino acids. The trim removed 5 bases at V and 4 bases at J, leaving 4 bases unmatched. The CDR3 region is CASSAAGGYNEQFF. The DNA for the CDR3 is TGCGCCAGCAGTGCAGCGGGAGGTTACAATGAGCAGTTCTTC.

This sequence joins TRBV14 and TRBJ1-2; a possible D gene is TRBD1 (5 bases). The CDR3 loop spans 15 amino acids. With 2 bases removed from V and 8 bases from J, the gap between germline ends came to 18 bases. The germline V gene encodes CDR1 SGHDN and CDR2 FVKESK. CDR3 amino acids: CASSQIRGGALGYTF. The DNA for the CDR3 is TGTGCCAGCAGCCAAATCCGAGGAGGGGCTTTAGGCTACACCTTC.

The chain recombines TRBV19 with TRBJ2-1; D is ambiguous. Between the trimmed V and J ends, which lost 5 bases and 6 bases, there was a span of 11 bases. Germline V lookup: CDR1 LNHDA, CDR2 SQIVND (reference sequence). The CDR3 totals 13 residues. The CDR3 DNA reads TGTGCCAGTAGTCCCCTTAGAGGCAATGAGCAGTTCTTC. It translates to CASSPLRGNEQFF.

This chain joins TRBV5-1 and TRBJ2-3; perhaps TRBD2 as D (6 bases). The length of the CDR3 is 15 residues. Between the trimmed V and J ends, which lost 7 bases and 2 bases, there was a span of 17 bases. The germline CDR1 and CDR2 sequences are SGHRS and YFSETQ. The CDR3 DNA sequence: TGCGCCAGCTGTCTAGCGAACAAAGTCACAGATACGCAGTATTTT. Translation: CASCLANKVTDTQYF.

This clone was observed once. The rearrangement joins TRBV19 to TRBJ1-2; D is perhaps TRBD1 (6 bases). The V end lost 5 bases, the J end lost 4 bases, and 14 bases lay between the germline ends. There are 14 residues in the CDR3. The germline CDR1 and CDR2 sequences are LNHDA and SQIVND (reference sequence). DNA of the CDR3: TGTGCCAGTAGTGTCACAACAGGGTCCTATGGCTACACCTTC. It yields the protein CASSVTTGSYGYTF.

The chain links TRBV9 to TRBJ2-3, with 11 bases lining up with TRBD2. This CDR3 region has 16 residues. Germline lookup yields CDR1 SGDLS and CDR2 YYNGEE. V trimming: 3 bases; J trimming: 2 bases; junction bases outside the gene matches: 5. CDR3 in amino acids: CASSGGTSGLTDTQYF. For the CDR3, the DNA is TGTGCCAGCAGCGGTGGGACTAGCGGACTCACAGATACGCAGTATTTT.

The V and J genes are TRBV14 and TRBJ2-7; D ambiguous. The CDR3 is 12 residues long. Germline CDR1 and CDR2: SGHDN and FVKESK. V shed 1 base and J shed 8 bases, with 9 bases lying between them. For the CDR3, the DNA is TGTGCCAGCAGCCAAGGCTGGGAACAGCAGTACTTC. Translation gives CASSQGWEQQYF.

The chain joins TRBV30 to TRBJ2-3; D gene uncertain. V dropped 2 bases and J dropped 6 bases, with 6 bases sitting between them. The V gene's germline CDR1 is GTSNPN and CDR2 SVGIG (reference sequence). This CDR3 spans 11 amino acids. CDR3 sequence reads: CAWSMGDTQYF. The CDR3, as DNA: TGTGCCTGGAGTATGGGGGATACGCAGTATTTT.

J is TRBJ2-1 and V is TRBV6-6; D gene ambiguous. Germline loops: CDR1 MNHNY, CDR2 SVGAGI (reference sequence). The CDR3 is made up of 14 amino acids. V was cut by 5 bases and J by 0 bases, with 8 bases left in between. The DNA for the CDR3 is TGTGCCAGCAGTCCGACTCTCTCCTACAATGAGCAGTTCTTC. Its protein product is CASSPTLSYNEQFF.

Comment on this clone: The junction departs from germline at one end; a sequencing error may be responsible. The chain links TRBV7-7 to TRBJ2-7, with D possibly TRBD2 on 6 matching bases. This CDR3 comprises 15 residues. The germline V gene has CDR1 SSHAT and CDR2 FNYEAQ (reference sequence). The DNA for the CDR3 is TGTGCTAGCAGCTTAGCGGAGGGTGGTCTCTACGAGCAGTACTTC. It codes for CASSLAEGGLYEQYF.

The V gene is TRBV19, the J gene TRBJ2-1; possibly TRBD2 for D (6 bases). The CDR3 is made up of 15 amino acids. The V gene lost 8 bases and the J gene lost 4 bases, with 18 bases spanning the gap. The V gene's germline CDR1 is LNHDA and CDR2 SQIVND (reference sequence). This CDR3 is CASAPGASVYNEQFF. The CDR3 DNA sequence: TGTGCCAGTGCCCCCGGGGCTAGCGTGTACAATGAGCAGTTCTTC.

The genes are TRBV29-1 and TRBJ1-1; tentative D call: TRBD1 (5 bases). Germline lookup yields CDR1 SQVTM and CDR2 ANQGSEA. Trimming stripped 5 bases from V and 5 bases from J, with 12 bases between. The CDR3 is made up of 12 amino acids. In DNA form, the CDR3 reads TGCAGCGTTAGGGGAAGCGGGACTGAAGCTTTCTTT. The encoded protein is CSVRGSGTEAFF.

The chain has TRBV5-1 and TRBJ2-7; possible D gene TRBD1, 5 bases. Trimming took 0 bases from V and 5 from J, leaving 12 bases between them. This CDR3 is built from 14 residues. Germline V lookup: CDR1 SGHRS, CDR2 YFSETQ. CDR3 coding DNA: TGCGCCAGCAGCTTGGCCAGGGTAGACAACGAGCAGTACTTC. Amino acid sequence: CASSLARVDNEQYF. Together with reference TRBV5-1 and TRBJ2-7, the CDR3 gives the full variable domain: KAGVTQTPRYLIKTRGQQVTLSCSPISGHRSVSWYQQTPGQGLQFLFEYFSETQRNKGNFPGRFSGRQFSNSRSEMNVSTLELGDSALYLCASSLARVDNEQYFGPGTRLTVT.

The gene calls are TRBV7-9 and TRBJ1-4; no firm D call. CDR1 is SEHNR and CDR2 is FQNEAQ in the germline V gene (reference sequence). The CDR3 sequence is 14 residues long. Trimming took off 1 base at V and 8 bases at J, with 11 bases between the two ends. The CDR3 bases are TGTGCCAGCAGCTTAGGGGGATACAACGAAAAACTGTTTTTT. It translates to CASSLGGYNEKLFF.

The chain joins TRBV6-1 to TRBJ2-3; 10 nucleotides agree with TRBD2. The CDR3 contains 14 residues. Germline trimming cut 6 bases from V and 2 bases from J; bases unmatched to any gene: 2. Germline CDR1 MNHNS, CDR2 SASEGT. In nucleotides, the CDR3 is TGTGCCAGCAGACTAGCGGGGTCCACAGATACGCAGTATTTT. Translating gives CASRLAGSTDTQYF.

The gene calls are TRBV25-1 and TRBJ2-2, with a tentative D call TRBD1 (6 bases). This CDR3 is built from 16 residues. Trimming cost V 6 bases and J 2 bases, with 16 bases left between them. Germline loops: CDR1 MGHDK, CDR2 SYGVNS. The CDR3 DNA reads as TGTGCCAGCAGCGCGAACAGGGCTCCCAACACCGGGGAGCTGTTTTTT. Translating it yields CASSANRAPNTGELFF. The whole variable domain, filled in from reference TRBV25-1 and TRBJ2-2, reads EADIYQTPRYLVIGTGKKITLECSQTMGHDKMYWYQQDPGMELHLIHYSYGVNSTEKGDLSSESTVSRIRTEHFPLTLESARPSHTSQYLCASSANRAPNTGELFFGEGSRLTVL.

The chain recombines TRBV7-9 with TRBJ1-1, with D perhaps TRBD1 (5 bases). CDR1 and CDR2 (germline): SEHNR, FQNEAQ (reference sequence). The CDR3 length is 13 residues. The V and J ends lost 4 bases and 4 bases respectively, with 10 bases between them. CDR3 nucleotides: TGTGCCAGCAGCTCGGGGGAGGCCACTGAAGCTTTCTTT. This gives the protein CASSSGEATEAFF.

The rearrangement uses TRBV7-9 and TRBJ2-6; D is ambiguous. The germline CDR1 and CDR2 sequences are SEHNR and FQNEAQ (reference sequence). This CDR3 has 15 residues. V lost 3 bases and J lost 0, with 6 bases in between. This chain's CDR3 is CASSFVYSGANVLTF. The CDR3 coding sequence is TGTGCCAGCAGCTTCGTCTACTCTGGGGCCAACGTCCTGACTTTC.

CDR3 bases: TGTGCCAGCAGCTCAAGGAGGGACGAGCAGTACTTC. Its protein product is CASSSRRDEQYF. V gene TRBV7-6 combines with J gene TRBJ2-7, with D possibly matching TRBD2 (6 bases). V lost 4 bases, J lost 5 bases, and 9 bases lay in between. This CDR3 region has 12 residues. The germline V gene has CDR1 SGHVS and CDR2 FNYEAQ.

J is TRBJ2-7 and V is TRBV2; D may be TRBD1 or TRBD2 (7 bases each). The CDR3 covers 14 residues. Trimming pared 6 bases from V and 1 base from J, leaving 13 bases between. Germline lookup yields CDR1 SNHLY and CDR2 FYNNEI. The CDR3 sequence: CASSPGGGSYEQYF. CDR3 in DNA: TGTGCCAGCAGCCCAGGGGGGGGTTCCTACGAGCAGTACTTC.

DNA of the CDR3: TGCGCCAGCAGCTGGCGGGAGCCGGAGACCCAGTACTTC. Amino acids: CASSWREPETQYF. The V call is TRBV5-1, the J call TRBJ2-5, with TRBD2 matching 7 bases. Germline assignment: CDR1 SGHRS and CDR2 YFSETQ. V lost 3 bases and J lost 5; bases outside the gene matches: 4. The CDR3 is 13 amino acids.

This clone is medium-sized within its sample. The chain has TRBV5-1 and TRBJ1-6, with unresolved D. The CDR3 runs to 17 residues. Germline CDR1 SGHRS, CDR2 YFSETQ. V was pared by 4 bases and J by 0 bases, with 14 bases between. The CDR3 loop is CASSVDPTASYNSPLHF. CDR3 DNA: TGCGCCAGCAGCGTGGACCCGACCGCCTCCTATAATTCACCCCTCCACTTT.

The chain links TRBV6-1 to TRBJ2-1; 7 bases align to TRBD2. The V gene's germline CDR1 is MNHNS and CDR2 SASEGT. The V segment lost 2 bases and the J segment 7 bases; nucleotides outside the gene matches: 8. There are 15 residues in the CDR3. The CDR3 DNA reads TGTGCCAGCAGTGAAAATGCGGGAGACGGGAATGAGCAGTTCTTC. This translates into CASSENAGDGNEQFF.

In its sample, this clone was seen a few times. This CDR3 is CASSLVFTGGSGTQYF. CDR3 coding DNA: TGTGCCAGCAGCTTAGTATTTACGGGGGGGTCCGGGACCCAGTACTTC. The chain couples TRBV7-6 to TRBJ2-5; TRBD2 aligns across 8 bases. V gave up 1 base and J gave up 7 bases; unmatched junction bases: 11. This CDR3 contains 16 residues. CDR1 is SGHVS, CDR2 FNYEAQ, per germline.

The V and J genes are TRBV19 and TRBJ1-2; no definite D call. Between the trimmed V and J ends, which lost 7 bases and 1 base, there was a span of 13 bases. Germline values: CDR1 LNHDA, CDR2 SQIVND (reference sequence). The CDR3 has 14 residues. The chain's CDR3 is CASKPDGYNYGYTF. The CDR3 region has the DNA TGTGCCAGTAAACCGGACGGCTATAACTATGGCTACACCTTC.

The genes are TRBV4-1 and TRBJ2-1; D is perhaps TRBD1 (6 bases). This CDR3 contains 15 residues. Per germline, CDR1 MGHRA and CDR2 YSYEKL. V was pared by 0 bases and J by 6 bases, with 12 bases between. CDR3 in amino acids: CASSQEPRGGNEQFF. DNA for the CDR3: TGCGCCAGCAGCCAAGAACCCAGAGGGGGCAATGAGCAGTTCTTC.

The CDR3 region is CASSVAGLVDTEAFF. The CDR3 nucleotides read TGTGCCAGCAGCGTAGCGGGTCTTGTGGACACTGAAGCTTTCTTT. This sequence joins TRBV9 and TRBJ1-1; D gene unclear. CDR3 size: 15 residues. The V gene's germline CDR1 is SGDLS and CDR2 YYNGEE. The ends were cut back, 0 bases at V and 3 bases at J, with 12 bases in the middle.

The CDR3 reads CASRGGMDQPQHF. In DNA, the CDR3 is TGTGCCAGCAGAGGAGGGATGGACCAGCCCCAGCATTTT. V usage is TRBV7-6 and J usage is TRBJ1-5; D unresolved. The germline gives CDR1 SGHVS, CDR2 FNYEAQ. This CDR3 is built from 13 residues. The V and J ends lost 6 bases and 7 bases respectively, with 13 bases between them.